This T cell receptor (beta chain) is drawn from a study of response to subunit inactivated influenza vaccine. Study conclusions and caveats: Seasonal influenza vaccination, on each occasion, was suggested by the authors to recruit few new T cells.

The CDR3 is made up of 14 amino acids. Germline V CDR1 and CDR2: SGHRS, YFSETQ. The germline V and J ends were trimmed by 0 bases and 5 bases, with 11 bases remaining between them. There are a few counts of this clonotype. What it binds is unknown. One entry per CDR3 protein results from TCRdb running MiXCR on the RT-PCR reads. The sample records 800,000 or so distinct CDR3 sequences, 21% being singletons. The receptor was derived from a man aged 50 or older who received an inactivated influenza vaccine. The V call is TRBV5-1, the J call TRBJ1-1; tentatively, D is TRBD1 (5 bases). Here the sequenced sample was PBMCs from blood, taken roughly 5 days after vaccination. The CDR3 sequence is CASSLGDLGTEAFF. CDR3 sequence (DNA): TGCGCCAGCAGCTTGGGGGACCTGGGTACTGAAGCTTTCTTT. Full variable domain (missing parts from reference TRBV5-1 and TRBJ1-1): KAGVTQTPRYLIKTRGQQVTLSCSPISGHRSVSWYQQTPGQGLQFLFEYFSETQRNKGNFPGRFSGRQFSNSRSEMNVSTLELGDSALYLCASSLGDLGTEAFFGQGTRLTVV.